The source of this T cell receptor beta chain is a study of shared clonotypes between healthy human individuals. Study overall: A couple of women and a few men aged 18 to 49 made up the donors.

Notes on this clone: What it recognizes is unknown.

Study observations and caveats: The sole specimen, blood, was sampled, and tissue repertoires likely differ. Of the naive CD4 clonotypes, about 5% were shared across several donors.

The CDR3 totals 13 residues. V was clipped by 5 bases and J by 3 bases, with 10 bases between them. Germline CDR1 SGHAT, CDR2 FQNNGV. The data were produced by immunoSEQ multiplex PCR, yet TCRdb's version contains in-frame clones alone and is incomplete. Of approximately 940,000 clones listed, 76% are singletons. Material: memory CD4+ T cells sorted from blood. The subset: CD45RA-negative fraction. The sequence was collected from a man between 18 and 35 years old in good health. The chain joins TRBV11-2 to TRBJ1-2; no clear D gene. CDR3 sequence: CASSPRRHYGYTF. DNA of the CDR3: TGTGCCAGCAGCCCTCGACGCCACTATGGCTACACCTTC.